One and the same sample provided the 17 T cell receptor beta chains below, sequenced in a study of OX40 agonist ivuxolimab in advanced cancers. The data were produced by immunoSEQ multiplex PCR, yet TCRdb's version contains in-frame clones alone and is incomplete. The sample shows 43,000 or so clones, around 85% of them seen only once. Sequenced material: CD4+ or CD8+ T cells sorted from blood, taken in a trial of the OX40 agonist ivuxolimab. The receptor set was obtained from an adult with an advanced solid tumor such as melanoma, head and neck, liver or kidney cancer.

The J gene is TRBJ2-7, the V gene TRBV7-3; tentative D call: TRBD2 (6 bases). The CDR3 consists of 16 residues. Germline V CDR1 and CDR2: SGHTA, FQGTGA. V was trimmed by 5 bases and J by 3 bases, leaving 20 bases between them. The CDR3 coding sequence is TGTGCCAGCAGCCCCTCCATCCGGGACTCCGGCTACGAGCAGTACTTC. As protein: CASSPSIRDSGYEQYF.

This sequence joins TRBV2 and TRBJ1-3; a possible D gene is TRBD1 (6 bases). This CDR3 is built from 14 residues. Germline assignment: CDR1 SNHLY and CDR2 FYNNEI. V was shortened by 5 bases and J by 7 bases, with 15 bases between the two germline ends. The CDR3 is CASSLTGPLNTIYF. The CDR3, as DNA: TGTGCCAGCAGTTTGACAGGTCCCTTGAACACCATATATTTT.

This clone was picked up a small number of times. The chain uses TRBV6-6 and TRBJ1-1; a possible D gene is TRBD1 (6 bases). Per germline, CDR1 MNHNY and CDR2 SVGAGI (reference sequence). This CDR3 has 13 amino acids. V lost 2 bases and J 6 bases, leaving 10 bases between the germline ends. The CDR3 is CASSYGGRPEAFF. The DNA for the CDR3 is TGTGCCAGCAGTTACGGGGGGCGGCCTGAAGCTTTCTTT.

The chain uses TRBV5-6 and TRBJ2-1; 14 bases match TRBD2. The CDR3 has 19 amino acids. In germline, CDR1 is SGHDT, CDR2 YYEEEE. V shed 4 bases, J shed 8 bases, and the junction held 17 bases outside the gene matches. The CDR3 region has the DNA TGTGCCAGCAGCCCGGGACTAGCGGGAGAGGGGGGGTCACGGGATGAGCAGTTCTTC. Protein product: CASSPGLAGEGGSRDEQFF.

The rearrangement links TRBV7-8 to TRBJ2-5; unclear D gene. Germline V gene sequence: CDR1 SGHVS, CDR2 FQNEAQ. Trimming removed 3 bases at V and 0 bases at J, with 2 bases between. The CDR3 is made up of 12 amino acids. CDR3 nucleotide sequence: TGTGCCAGCAGCTTCAACCAAGAGACCCAGTACTTC. As protein: CASSFNQETQYF.

This chain links TRBV4-2 with TRBJ2-7, with TRBD2 matching 11 bases. With 5 bases clipped from V and 2 bases from J, the junction kept 8 bases outside the gene matches. The CDR3 is 16 amino acids. Germline loops: CDR1 LGHNA, CDR2 YNFKEQ. The CDR3 nucleotides read TGTGCCAGCAGCTGGGGTAGCGGGAGGGGAGCCTACGAGCAGTACTTC. Translated: CASSWGSGRGAYEQYF.

V is TRBV19 and J is TRBJ2-7; 7 bases line up with TRBD2. V lost 5 bases and J lost 7; bases outside the gene matches: 8. This CDR3 region has 13 residues. Germline V gives CDR1 LNHDA, CDR2 SQIVND (reference sequence). The CDR3 is CASSAAVGGEQYF. CDR3 DNA: TGTGCCAGTAGTGCAGCAGTCGGGGGGGAGCAGTACTTC.

The chain carries TRBV29-1 and TRBJ2-1, with D hard to call. CDR3 length: 11 amino acids. Germline V gene lookup returns CDR1 SQVTM and CDR2 ANQGSEA. The V gene lost 3 bases and the J gene lost 4 bases, with 4 bases spanning the gap. The CDR3 coding sequence is TGCAGCGTTGACTCGTACAATGAGCAGTTCTTC. Translation: CSVDSYNEQFF.

V gene TRBV19 combines with J gene TRBJ2-5; 12 bases agree with TRBD2. From germline, CDR1 is LNHDA and CDR2 SQIVND (reference sequence). With V trimmed by 1 base and J by 2 bases, 2 bases remained unmatched. This CDR3 spans 16 amino acids. The CDR3: CASSIVGTSGQETQYF. DNA for the CDR3: TGTGCCAGTAGTATAGTTGGGACTAGCGGGCAAGAGACCCAGTACTTC.

The chain joins TRBV2 to TRBJ1-2; D not certain. The V end lost 1 base, the J end lost 2 bases, and 5 bases lay between the germline ends. The germline V gene has CDR1 SNHLY and CDR2 FYNNEI. This CDR3 has 13 amino acids. The CDR3 region has the DNA TGTGCCAGCAGTGAAGGTATCAACTATGGCTACACCTTC. Protein: CASSEGINYGYTF. Full variable domain (rest looked up from reference TRBV2 and TRBJ1-2): EPEVTQTPSHQVTQMGQEVILRCVPISNHLYFYWYRQILGQKVEFLVSFYNNEISEKSEIFDDQFSVERPDGSNFTLKIRSTKLEDSAMYFCASSEGINYGYTFGSGTRLTVV.

The V call is TRBV19, the J call TRBJ1-1, with 12 nucleotides matching TRBD1. This CDR3 has 15 amino acids. Germline V gene data show CDR1 as LNHDA and CDR2 as SQIVND (reference sequence). Trimming cost V 5 bases and J 4 bases; bases outside gene matches: 5. The CDR3, as DNA: TGTGCCAGTAGTGCAGGGACAGGGGGCCCCACTGAAGCTTTCTTT. It translates to CASSAGTGGPTEAFF.

This rearrangement joins TRBV4-2 to TRBJ1-4, with D possibly matching TRBD1 (6 bases). This CDR3 region has 18 residues. Germline CDR1 reads LGHNA; CDR2 reads YNFKEQ. Trimming removed 1 base at V and 0 bases at J, with 15 bases between. The CDR3 DNA follows: TGTGCCAGCAGCCAAGCGGGACACATAGTTGCAACTAATGAAAAACTGTTTTTT. It specifies CASSQAGHIVATNEKLFF.

This clone appeared once. One end of the junction fails to match germline, which may point to a read error. The chain couples TRBV9 to TRBJ2-1; D tentatively reads TRBD1 or TRBD2 (6 bases each). CDR3 size: 14 residues. Germline values: CDR1 SGDLS, CDR2 YYNGEE. The CDR3 DNA sequence: TGTGTCAGCAGCGGGTCACAGGGCCTAAATGAGCAGTTCTTC. This encodes CVSSGSQGLNEQFF.

This chain uses TRBV12-5 with TRBJ1-4; possibly TRBD1 for D (6 bases). V lost 2 bases to trimming and J lost 0 bases, with 16 bases between them. The CDR3 contains 18 residues. Per germline, CDR1 LGHNT and CDR2 FRNRAP. CDR3 in DNA: TGTGCTAGTGGTTTGACTCGCGGGGGCTATGCAACTAATGAAAAACTGTTTTTT. Its protein is CASGLTRGGYATNEKLFF.

The rearrangement links TRBV6-5 to TRBJ1-5, with D tentatively TRBD1 (6 bases). Germline assignment: CDR1 MNHEY and CDR2 SVGAGI. V lost 6 bases and J 7 bases, leaving 16 bases between the germline ends. The CDR3 totals 14 residues. CDR3 nucleotides: TGTGCCAGCAGCCCGGACAGAGGGGGACAGCCCCAGCATTTT. Residues: CASSPDRGGQPQHF.

This clone showed up just once. The V call is TRBV7-9, the J call TRBJ2-3, with a tentative D call TRBD1 (8 bases). This CDR3 comprises 16 residues. The V end lost 2 bases, the J end lost 7 bases, and 19 bases lay between the germline ends. Germline V lookup: CDR1 SEHNR, CDR2 FQNEAQ (reference sequence). The CDR3 loop is CASSLPAIQGGNTQYF. The CDR3 DNA reads TGTGCCAGCAGCTTACCGGCGATACAGGGGGGGAATACGCAGTATTTT.

V and J are TRBV7-2 and TRBJ2-7; 7 bases line up with TRBD1. CDR3 length equals 14 residues. The V and J ends lost 4 bases and 2 bases, in that order; junction bases with no gene match: 5. Germline V lookup: CDR1 SGHTA, CDR2 FQGNSA. This chain's CDR3 is CASSSRGQAYEQYF. CDR3 bases: TGTGCCAGCAGCTCTAGGGGGCAGGCCTACGAGCAGTACTTC.